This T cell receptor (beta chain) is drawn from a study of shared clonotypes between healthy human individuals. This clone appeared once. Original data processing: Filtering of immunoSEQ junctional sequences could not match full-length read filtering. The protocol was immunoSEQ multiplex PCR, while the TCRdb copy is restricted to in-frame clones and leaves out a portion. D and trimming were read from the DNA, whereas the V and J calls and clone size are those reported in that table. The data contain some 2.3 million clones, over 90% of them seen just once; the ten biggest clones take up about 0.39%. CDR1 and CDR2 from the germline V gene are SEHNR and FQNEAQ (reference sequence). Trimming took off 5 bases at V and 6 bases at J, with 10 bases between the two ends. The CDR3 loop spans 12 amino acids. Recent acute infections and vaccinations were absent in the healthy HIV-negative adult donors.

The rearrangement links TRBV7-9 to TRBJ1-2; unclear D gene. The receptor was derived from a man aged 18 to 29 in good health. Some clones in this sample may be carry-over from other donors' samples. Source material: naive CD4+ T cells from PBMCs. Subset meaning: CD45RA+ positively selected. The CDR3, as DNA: TGTGCCAGCAGCCCTCAGACGGATGGCTACACCTTC. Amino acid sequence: CASSPQTDGYTF.